This entry lists 30 T cell receptor beta chains sequenced from one sample in a study of T cell responses to AZD1222 COVID-19 vaccine. Profiling relied on immunoSEQ multiplex PCR, and the TCRdb table lists in-frame clones only, not all of them. The sample shows 160,000 or so clones, about 91% of them seen only once. The material was peripheral blood, obtained 28 days after the second AZD1222 dose. Receptor source: an adult who received the AZD1222 COVID-19 vaccine.

A note on this clone: This specimen includes other DNA sequences encoding the same CDR3. The rearrangement uses TRBV2 and TRBJ2-5; no definite D call. This CDR3 has 12 amino acids. CDR1 SNHLY and CDR2 FYNNEI come from the germline V gene. The V end lost 3 bases, the J end lost 2 bases, and 4 bases lay between the germline ends. The CDR3 loop is CASSEGQETQYF. CDR3 nucleotides: TGTGCCAGCAGTGAGGGTCAAGAGACCCAGTACTTC.

This chain links TRBV5-4 with TRBJ2-7; TRBD2 agrees at 8 bases. This CDR3 has 14 amino acids. Germline trimming cut 4 bases from V and 1 base from J; bases unmatched to any gene: 4. Germline lookup yields CDR1 SGHNT and CDR2 YYREEE (reference sequence). CDR3 protein: CASSPGGGSYEQYF. The CDR3 region has the DNA TGTGCCAGCAGCCCCGGGGGGGGATCCTACGAGCAGTACTTC.

This chain connects TRBV5-5 to TRBJ1-1; unclear D gene. V was cut by 4 bases and J by 1 base, with 8 bases left in between. The germline V gene has CDR1 SGHKS and CDR2 YYEKEE (reference sequence). The CDR3 extends over 13 amino acids. CDR3 nucleotide sequence: TGTGCCAGCAGCCCCGGGCCGAACACTGAAGCTTTCTTT. Translating it yields CASSPGPNTEAFF.

The chain links TRBV1 to TRBJ2-7; TRBD2, the table's D call, lacks a check against the DNA. TRBV1 counts as a pseudogene. The CDR3 is made up of 19 amino acids. The CDR3 DNA reads TGCACCAGCAGCCAAGCACCACGGACTAGCGGGGCGCTCTCCTACGAGCAGTACTTC. This translates into CTSSQAPRTSGALSYEQYF.

The rearrangement joins TRBV11-2 to TRBJ1-2; unclear D gene. V dropped 2 bases and J dropped 0 bases, with 7 bases sitting between them. This CDR3 has 14 residues. The V gene's germline CDR1 is SGHAT and CDR2 FQNNGV. The CDR3 DNA reads TGTGCCAGCAGCTTACGCATAGCTAACTATGGCTACACCTTC. Its protein is CASSLRIANYGYTF.

The chain has TRBV6-5 and TRBJ1-2; D perhaps matches TRBD1 (5 bases). This CDR3 has 14 residues. Germline V gene sequence: CDR1 MNHEY, CDR2 SVGAGI. V gave up 6 bases and J gave up 8 bases, with 19 bases separating them. DNA of the CDR3: TGTGCCAGCAGCCTCTTGCGACAGATCGAGGGCTACACCTTC. Translated, it gives CASSLLRQIEGYTF.

The chain links TRBV11-2 to TRBJ2-5; 15 nucleotides match TRBD2. There are 16 residues in the CDR3. The J segment lost 5 bases and the V segment lost 5 bases, leaving 6 bases of the junction unmatched. Germline values: CDR1 SGHAT, CDR2 FQNNGV. The CDR3: CASSLGTSGGRETQYF. DNA for the CDR3: TGTGCCAGCAGCCTCGGGACTAGCGGGGGGAGGGAGACCCAGTACTTC.

This rearrangement joins TRBV5-1 to TRBJ2-1; D may be TRBD2 (6 bases). CDR1 is SGHRS, CDR2 YFSETQ, per germline. V shed 0 bases and J shed 2 bases, with 12 bases lying between them. This CDR3 is 16 amino acids long. DNA for the CDR3: TGCGCCAGCAGCTTGGTGCGGGGATCTACCTACAATGAGCAGTTCTTC. Its translation: CASSLVRGSTYNEQFF.

The chain combines TRBV5-1 with TRBJ2-5, with D possibly matching TRBD1 (5 bases). CDR3 length equals 14 residues. Trimming cost V 2 bases and J 4 bases, with 12 bases left between them. Germline-derived CDR1 and CDR2 are SGHRS and YFSETQ. DNA for the CDR3: TGCGCCAGCAGCTTAGCCAGGGTTTTAGAGACCCAGTACTTC. Encoded protein: CASSLARVLETQYF.

V is TRBV20-1 and J is TRBJ1-5; 7 positions match TRBD1. The CDR3 is 15 residues long. The germline gives CDR1 DFQATT, CDR2 SNEGSKA (reference sequence). Losses at the gene ends were 6 bases for V and 5 bases for J; bases not matched to a gene: 13. As DNA, the CDR3 is TGCAGTGCCAGTCACCGGCAGGGGGGCCATCAGCCCCAGCATTTT. Protein product: CSASHRQGGHQPQHF.

The chain combines TRBV15 with TRBJ2-7; 12 bases map to TRBD1. The CDR3 contains 16 residues. CDR1 is LNHNV, CDR2 YYDKDF, per germline (reference sequence). J was trimmed by 3 bases and V by 3 bases; bases with no gene match: 6. The chain's CDR3 is CATSRGTGGSGYEQYF. For the CDR3, the DNA is TGTGCCACCAGCAGGGGGACAGGGGGCTCCGGCTACGAGCAGTACTTC.

The chain couples TRBV3-1 (or the pseudogene TRBV3-2) to TRBJ1-3; no clear D. The CDR3 contains 14 residues. V lost 0 bases to trimming and J lost 4 bases, with 7 bases between them. CDR1 is LGHDT, CDR2 YNNKEL, per germline (reference sequence). CDR3 nucleotides: TGTGCCAGCAGCCAAGAAGCTGGCGGAAACACCATATATTTT. Protein sequence: CASSQEAGGNTIYF.

The V call is TRBV5-1, the J call TRBJ1-4, with a possible D match to TRBD1 (5 bases). From germline, CDR1 is SGHRS and CDR2 YFSETQ. V dropped 0 bases and J dropped 5 bases, with 11 bases sitting between them. The CDR3 length is 15 residues. CDR3 sequence (DNA): TGCGCCAGCAGCTTGGAGACAGTGCAGAATGAAAAACTGTTTTTT. It codes for CASSLETVQNEKLFF.

The chain is built from TRBV20-1 and TRBJ1-1; D remains ambiguous. Germline CDR1 DFQATT, CDR2 SNEGSKA (reference sequence). The CDR3 length is 11 residues. V was pared by 0 bases and J by 2 bases, with 1 base between. The DNA for the CDR3 is TGCAGTGCTAGAGATAACACTGAAGCTTTCTTT. Its protein product is CSARDNTEAFF.

This chain uses TRBV18 with TRBJ1-2; TRBD1 is a possible D gene (5 bases). Per germline, CDR1 KGHSH and CDR2 LQKENI. The ends were cut back, 2 bases at V and 4 bases at J, with 14 bases in the middle. The CDR3 has 15 residues. CDR3 DNA sequence: TGTGCCAGCTCACCAAAAGCAGGGCTTTTCTATGGCTACACCTTC. Translation gives CASSPKAGLFYGYTF.

This clone is a singleton in its sample. The rearrangement joins TRBV5-4 to TRBJ1-2; 8 bases fit TRBD1. Germline V CDR1 and CDR2: SGHNT, YYREEE (reference sequence). After removal of 3 bases from V and 6 bases from J, the junction contained 4 bases not matched to a gene. CDR3 length: 13 residues. CDR3 protein: CASSWGQADGYTF. The CDR3 DNA follows: TGTGCCAGCAGCTGGGGACAGGCAGATGGCTACACCTTC.

This clone was detected only once. The chain recombines TRBV18 with TRBJ1-5, with 7 bases fitting TRBD1. This CDR3 spans 14 amino acids. Trimming removed 4 bases from V and 5 bases from J; junction bases left unmatched: 5. Germline CDR1 is KGHSH and CDR2 is LQKENI. The CDR3 spells CASSQQGKDQPQHF. The CDR3 DNA reads TGTGCCAGCTCACAACAGGGGAAGGATCAGCCCCAGCATTTT. Combining the CDR3 with reference TRBV18 and TRBJ1-5 gives the whole variable domain NAGVMQNPRHLVRRRGQEARLRCSPMKGHSHVYWYRQLPEEGLKFMVYLQKENIIDESGMPKERFSAEFPKEGPSILRIQQVVRGDSAAYFCASSQQGKDQPQHFGDGTRLSIL.

V usage is TRBV7-2 and J usage is TRBJ1-1; D remains unclear. The CDR3 sequence is 16 residues long. Germline assignment: CDR1 SGHTA and CDR2 FQGNSA. Trimming left V 2 bases short and J 4 bases short, with 17 bases between. This chain's CDR3 is CASSLLQVTLSTEAFF. In nucleotides, the CDR3 is TGTGCCAGCAGCTTATTGCAGGTGACTTTATCCACTGAAGCTTTCTTT.

The rearrangement joins TRBV19 to TRBJ1-3, with a possible D match to TRBD1 (6 bases). Germline values: CDR1 LNHDA, CDR2 SQIVND (reference sequence). V was cut by 9 bases and J by 0 bases, with 12 bases left in between. The CDR3 consists of 14 residues. The CDR3 DNA follows: TGTGCCAGCACACAGGGAAGCTCTGGAAACACCATATATTTT. Translation: CASTQGSSGNTIYF.

This clone was seen a single time. The chain has TRBV2 and TRBJ1-1, with 7 bases that match TRBD1. This CDR3 comprises 14 residues. Germline V gives CDR1 SNHLY, CDR2 FYNNEI. V shed 6 bases, J shed 4 bases, and the junction held 8 bases outside the gene matches. CDR3 sequence (DNA): TGTGCCAGCAGGCGACAGGGTATGGGCACTGAAGCTTTCTTT. Its translation is CASRRQGMGTEAFF.

In its sample, this clone was seen once. V and J are TRBV5-1 and TRBJ2-3, with a possible D match to TRBD2 (6 bases). Trimming shortened V by 7 bases and J by 4 bases, and 19 bases separated the two germline ends. This CDR3 has 15 residues. Germline CDR1 reads SGHRS; CDR2 reads YFSETQ. CDR3: CASGVRGEESDTQYF. The CDR3, as DNA: TGCGCCAGCGGGGTGCGGGGAGAAGAGTCAGATACGCAGTATTTT. The entire variable domain, with the rest obtained from reference TRBV5-1 and TRBJ2-3, is as follows: KAGVTQTPRYLIKTRGQQVTLSCSPISGHRSVSWYQQTPGQGLQFLFEYFSETQRNKGNFPGRFSGRQFSNSRSEMNVSTLELGDSALYLCASGVRGEESDTQYFGPGTRLTVL.

The chain couples TRBV5-1 to TRBJ1-5; a possible D gene is TRBD1 (5 bases). This CDR3 contains 14 residues. V was cut by 4 bases and J by 0 bases, with 8 bases left in between. Germline CDR1 is SGHRS and CDR2 is YFSETQ. The CDR3 spells CASSPGPSNQPQHF. The CDR3 DNA reads TGCGCCAGCAGCCCGGGGCCTAGCAATCAGCCCCAGCATTTT.

The chain is built from TRBV12-3 or TRBV12-4 and TRBJ2-3; no clear D gene. CDR3 length: 13 amino acids. Trimming pared 1 base from V and 3 bases from J, leaving 5 bases between. The CDR3 bases are TGTGCCAGCAGTTTAGAACGGACAGATACGCAGTATTTT. Protein sequence: CASSLERTDTQYF.

The rearrangement joins TRBV3-1 (or the pseudogene TRBV3-2) to TRBJ1-1; D unclear. V was pared by 4 bases and J by 3 bases, with 6 bases between. Germline CDR1 reads LGHDT; CDR2 reads YNNKEL (reference sequence). This CDR3 has 12 amino acids. CDR3 amino acids: CASSLGDTEAFF. The DNA of the CDR3 is TGTGCCAGCAGCCTCGGGGACACTGAAGCTTTCTTT.

The rearrangement links TRBV6-6 to TRBJ1-5, with 8 bases aligning to TRBD1. Germline-derived CDR1 and CDR2 are MNHNY and SVGAGI (reference sequence). The CDR3 totals 16 residues. Losses at the gene ends were 5 bases for V and 8 bases for J; bases not matched to a gene: 14. CDR3 nucleotide sequence: TGTGCCAGCAGTCCCCCGGACAGGGAGCCCCAGGAGCCCCAGCATTTT. It specifies CASSPPDREPQEPQHF.

The rearrangement joins TRBV5-1 to TRBJ2-2; the D is unclear. This CDR3 region has 17 residues. Germline V CDR1 and CDR2: SGHRS, YFSETQ. V was pared by 3 bases and J by 0 bases, with 15 bases between. The chain's CDR3 is CASSSSLVSANTGELFF. In DNA, the CDR3 is TGCGCCAGCAGCTCCTCCCTCGTGAGCGCGAACACCGGGGAGCTGTTTTTT.

This clone was detected once. The chain links TRBV6-1 to TRBJ2-1; 7 bases are a match to TRBD2. Looked up from germline, CDR1 is MNHNS and CDR2 is SASEGT. The junction had 4 bases not matched to a gene; V was cut back by 0 bases and J by 2 bases. The CDR3 runs 16 residues. This chain's CDR3 is CASSEAGRVPYNEQFF. For the CDR3, the DNA is TGTGCCAGCAGTGAAGCGGGGAGGGTCCCCTACAATGAGCAGTTCTTC.

This chain links TRBV3-1 (or the pseudogene TRBV3-2) with TRBJ2-7; 10 bases are a match to TRBD2. The CDR3 is 15 residues long. V shed 0 bases, J shed 3 bases, and the junction held 2 bases outside the gene matches. CDR1 LGHDT and CDR2 YNNKEL come from the germline V gene (reference sequence). CDR3 sequence (DNA): TGTGCCAGCAGCCAAGATGCTAGCGGGGGCTACGAGCAGTACTTC. Amino acid sequence: CASSQDASGGYEQYF.

The rearrangement joins TRBV4-1 to TRBJ2-4; TRBD1 or TRBD2 may be the D gene (5 bases each). The CDR3 is 15 residues long. Trimming left V 2 bases short and J 8 bases short, with 16 bases between. The germline CDR1 and CDR2 sequences are MGHRA and YSYEKL. In nucleotides, the CDR3 is TGCGCCAGCAGCCAACGGGACGCACCAGCGGACATTCAGTACTTC. Protein: CASSQRDAPADIQYF.

This clone was recorded only once. V gene TRBV14 combines with J gene TRBJ1-2; TRBD1 matches 7 bases. Germline-derived CDR1 and CDR2 are SGHDN and FVKESK. There are 17 residues in the CDR3. The ends lost 1 base at V and 7 bases at J; junction bases unmatched: 15. CDR3 loop: CASSQGLGRGGLSGYTF. In DNA form, the CDR3 reads TGTGCCAGCAGCCAAGGGCTCGGCAGGGGGGGTCTTTCTGGCTACACCTTC.